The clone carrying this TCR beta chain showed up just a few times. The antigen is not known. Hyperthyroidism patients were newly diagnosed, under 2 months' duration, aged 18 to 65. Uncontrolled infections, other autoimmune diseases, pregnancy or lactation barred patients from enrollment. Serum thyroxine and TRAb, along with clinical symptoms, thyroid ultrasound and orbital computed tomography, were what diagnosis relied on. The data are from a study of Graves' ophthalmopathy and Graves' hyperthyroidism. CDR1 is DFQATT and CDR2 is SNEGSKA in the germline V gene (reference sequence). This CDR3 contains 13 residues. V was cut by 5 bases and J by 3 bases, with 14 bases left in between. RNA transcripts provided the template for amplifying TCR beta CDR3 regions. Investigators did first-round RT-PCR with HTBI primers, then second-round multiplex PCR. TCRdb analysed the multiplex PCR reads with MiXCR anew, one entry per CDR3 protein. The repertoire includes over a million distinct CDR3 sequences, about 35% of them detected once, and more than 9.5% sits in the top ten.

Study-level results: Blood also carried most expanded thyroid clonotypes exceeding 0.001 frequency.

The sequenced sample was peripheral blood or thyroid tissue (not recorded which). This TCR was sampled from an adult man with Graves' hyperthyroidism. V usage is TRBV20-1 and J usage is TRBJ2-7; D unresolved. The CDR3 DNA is TGCAGTGCTTACAATTACCGCAACTACGAGCAGTACTTC. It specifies CSAYNYRNYEQYF.